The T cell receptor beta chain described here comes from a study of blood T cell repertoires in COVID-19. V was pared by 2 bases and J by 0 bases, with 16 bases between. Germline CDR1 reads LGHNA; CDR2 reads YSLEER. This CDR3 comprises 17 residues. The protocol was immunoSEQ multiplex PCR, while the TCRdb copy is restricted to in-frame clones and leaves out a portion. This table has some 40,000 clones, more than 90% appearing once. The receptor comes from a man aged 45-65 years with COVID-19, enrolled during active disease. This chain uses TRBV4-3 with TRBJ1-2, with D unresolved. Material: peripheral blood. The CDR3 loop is CASSQWRDDASNYGYTF. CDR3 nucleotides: TGCGCCAGCAGCCAATGGCGGGATGACGCCTCTAACTATGGCTACACCTTC.